This T cell receptor (beta chain) was obtained from a study of blood T cell repertoires in COVID-19. Sequencing was performed with immunoSEQ multiplex PCR; in TCRdb, only in-frame clones are kept and a portion is missing. The sample holds under 250,000 clones, roughly 85% seen once. This CDR3 region has 14 residues. Trimming stripped 0 bases from V and 8 bases from J, with 13 bases between. Germline V gene lookup returns CDR1 SEHNR and CDR2 FQNEAQ (reference sequence). The sequenced sample was peripheral blood. The chain has TRBV7-9 and TRBJ1-2; D unresolved. The receptor was isolated from a woman older than 75 with acute or convalescent COVID-19. Here the CDR3 DNA reads TGTGCCAGCAGCTTAGCAGGCAGCGAAGTAGGCTACACCTTC. Translated: CASSLAGSEVGYTF.